This TCR beta chain was observed in a study of metastatic and nonmetastatic thyroid tumors. Study findings and constraints: It was reportedly found that TCR beta diversity was significantly higher in malignant thyroid tumors than in benign nodules, a difference seen in both blood and tumor samples.

The CDR3 consists of 14 residues. Germline loops: CDR1 MDHEN, CDR2 SYDVKM. V lost 5 bases, J lost 5 bases, and 15 bases lay in between. This clone was recorded at least ten times. Its antigen is not known. Every patient was untreated before thyroid surgery. Per the original methods: In papillary thyroid cancer, a distant-metastasis classifier was built using CDR3 differences across clinicopathological groups. TCRdb re-called the PCR reads with MiXCR. These V and J calls originate from TCRdb's pipeline instead of the authors' own analysis. The data contain over 35,000 clones, around an eighth of them seen just once; the ten biggest clones take up more than 9%.

V usage is TRBV28 and J usage is TRBJ2-5; possibly TRBD1 for D (6 bases). Material: blood. The receptor comes from a female donor with papillary thyroid cancer or a benign thyroid nodule (not recorded which). Some clones in this sample may be carry-over from other donors' samples. The CDR3 DNA reads as TGTGCCAGCAGTGTTCCCCACAGGGCCGAGACCCAGTACTTC. This codes for CASSVPHRAETQYF.